This T cell receptor beta chain was identified in a study of patients and donors after allogeneic stem cell transplantation. MiXCR, applied by TCRdb to the RT-PCR reads, yields one record per CDR3 protein. The repertoire holds about 110,000 distinct CDR3 sequences, with 35% as singletons. This clonotype was seen only a few times. Germline CDR1 reads MGHRA; CDR2 reads YSYEKL. CDR3 length: 16 amino acids. Trimming pared 4 bases from V and 3 bases from J, leaving 18 bases between. The TCR was taken from a human donor who was either an allogeneic HSCT recipient or a stem cell or donor lymphocyte infusion donor (not recorded which). It is not recorded whose cells these are; they may come from a transplant donor. Sequences were obtained from blood, either unsorted or a sorted T cell fraction (not recorded which). The V call is TRBV4-1, the J call TRBJ1-2; D not resolved. CDR3 DNA sequence: TGCGCCAGCAGCCCCCCTGGGAGGGCACCATACTATGGCTACACCTTC. It yields the protein CASSPPGRAPYYGYTF.